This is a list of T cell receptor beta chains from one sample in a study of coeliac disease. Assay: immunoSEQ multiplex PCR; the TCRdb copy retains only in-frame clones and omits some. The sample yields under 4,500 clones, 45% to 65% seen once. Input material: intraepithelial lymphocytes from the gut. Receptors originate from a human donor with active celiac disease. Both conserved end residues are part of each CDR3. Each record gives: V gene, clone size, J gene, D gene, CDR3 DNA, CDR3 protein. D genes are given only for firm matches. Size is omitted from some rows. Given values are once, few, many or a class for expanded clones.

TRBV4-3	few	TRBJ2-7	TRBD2	TGCGCCAGCAGCCAAGGACTAGCGGGGAGCTACGAGCAGTACTTC	CASSQGLAGSYEQYF
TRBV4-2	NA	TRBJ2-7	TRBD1	TGTGCCAGCAGCCAGGCCCGGGTCACAGGGGGACCCTACGAGCAGTACTTC	CASSQARVTGGPYEQYF
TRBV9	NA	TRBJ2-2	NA	TGTGCCAGCAGGGACAATCCGGGCGCCGGGGAGCTGTTTTTT	CASRDNPGAGELFF
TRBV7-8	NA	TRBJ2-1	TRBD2	TGTGCCAGCAGCCCGCCCGGACTAGCGACCGAATACAATGAGCAGTTCTTC	CASSPPGLATEYNEQFF
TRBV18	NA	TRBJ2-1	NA	TGTGCCAGCTCACCGCGGGGATCCTACAATGAGCAGTTCTTC	CASSPRGSYNEQFF
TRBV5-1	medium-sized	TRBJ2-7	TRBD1	TGCGCCAGCAGCGCGGACAGGGATCCCTACGAGCAGTACTTC	CASSADRDPYEQYF
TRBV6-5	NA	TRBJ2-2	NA	TGTGCCAGCAGGGTAGTGTCCCATGGGGAGCTGTTTTTT	CASRVVSHGELFF
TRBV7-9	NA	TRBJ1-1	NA	TGTGCCAGCAGCCCAGAGGGAGGCACTGAAGCTTTCTTT	CASSPEGGTEAFF
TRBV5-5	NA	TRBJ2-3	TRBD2	TGTGCCGACGGGGGGGCCTCAGGTCTGACAGATACGCAGTATTTT	CADGGASGLTDTQYF
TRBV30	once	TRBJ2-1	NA	TGTGCCTGGACTAGCCGTGGAAATGAGCAGTTCTTC	CAWTSRGNEQFF
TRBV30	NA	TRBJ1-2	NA	TGTGCCTGGAGTGTACTAGGGGCGGGGGGCCGGTATGGCTACACCTTC	CAWSVLGAGGRYGYTF
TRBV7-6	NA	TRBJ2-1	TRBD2	TGTGCCAGCAGCCCGGGACTAGCAAGTGAGCAGTTCTTC	CASSPGLASEQFF
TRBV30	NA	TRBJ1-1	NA	TGTGCCTGGAGCCCCAGGGGAGGGGGTGAAGCTTTCTTT	CAWSPRGGGEAFF
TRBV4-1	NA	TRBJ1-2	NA	TGCGCCAGCAGCCAAGATTCAGGGCGATACTATGGCTACACCTTC	CASSQDSGRYYGYTF
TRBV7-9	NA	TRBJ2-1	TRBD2	TGTGCCAGCAGCTCCGGGACTAGCGGGAATGTACCTTTTAATGAGCAGTTCTTC	CASSSGTSGNVPFNEQFF
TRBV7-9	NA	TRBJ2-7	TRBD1	TGTGCCAGCAGCTCCCGGGACAGGGGATTCTACGAGCAGTACTTC	CASSSRDRGFYEQYF
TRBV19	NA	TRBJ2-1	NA	TGTGCCAGTAGTATAGATTCGGTGAGCGGCCCATACAATGAGCAGTTCTTC	CASSIDSVSGPYNEQFF
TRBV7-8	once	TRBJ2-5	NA	TGTGCCAGCAGCTTAGCTGTTAGAGGGCAAGAGACCCAGTACTTC	CASSLAVRGQETQYF
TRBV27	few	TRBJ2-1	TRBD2	TGTGCCAGCAGTTTAAGGACTAGCGGGAGTAGGAATGAGCAGTTCTTC	CASSLRTSGSRNEQFF
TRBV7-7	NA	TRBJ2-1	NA	TGTGCTAGCAGCTTAGGCGCTACGAACAATGAGCAGTTCTTC	CASSLGATNNEQFF
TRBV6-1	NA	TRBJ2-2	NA	TGTGCCAGCAGTGAATGGGCCAGGACGAACACCGGGGAGCTGTTTTTT	CASSEWARTNTGELFF
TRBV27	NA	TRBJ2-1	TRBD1	TGTGCCAGCAGCAAAGGACAGGGCCCCTACAATGAGCAGTTCTTC	CASSKGQGPYNEQFF
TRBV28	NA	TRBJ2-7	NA	TGTGCCAGCAGTTTAGTCTGGGACTCCAGATACGAGCAGTACTTC	CASSLVWDSRYEQYF
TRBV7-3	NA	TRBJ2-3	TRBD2	TGTGCCAGCAGCGAACTAGCGGGAGGGCTCAGGGGTACGCAGTATTTT	CASSELAGGLRGTQYF
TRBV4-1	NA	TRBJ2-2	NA	TGCGCCAGCAAATCCTGGTATGAGGGGGAGCTGTTTTTT	CASKSWYEGELFF
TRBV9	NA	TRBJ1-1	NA	TGTGCCAGCAGCGTAGATCCCAGCAGGGATTCTGAAGCTTTCTTT	CASSVDPSRDSEAFF
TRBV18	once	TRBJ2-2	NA	TGTGCCAGCTCACTGGGGGCTAGCGGACCACCGAACACCGGGGAGCTGTTTTTT	CASSLGASGPPNTGELFF
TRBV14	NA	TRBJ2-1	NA	TGTGCCAGCAGCCTTATGAGCTATGAGCAGTTCTTC	CASSLMSYEQFF
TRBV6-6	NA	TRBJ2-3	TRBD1	TGTGCCAGCAGCTCCTCAGGGGGCGCAGGCACAGATACGCAGTATTTT	CASSSSGGAGTDTQYF
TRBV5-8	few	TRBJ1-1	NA	TGCGCCAGCAGCCGGGAGGGGTCCACTGAAGCTTTCTTT	CASSREGSTEAFF